Below, one TCR beta chain is given with its context. No antigen is known for it. These data come from a study of graft-versus-host responses after intestinal transplantation. Measured with immunoSEQ multiplex PCR; TCRdb has only the in-frame clones, and not every one. The table includes tens of thousands of clones, roughly 92% detected once. From germline, CDR1 is SQVTM and CDR2 ANQGSEA. Deletions cut 7 bases from V and 0 bases from J, with 18 bases between. The CDR3 has 16 amino acids. Whole-study findings and limits: Circulating GvH clones peaking coincided with falling HvG clones soon after transplant.

This sample comprised unstimulated CD4+ T cells sorted from spleen or lymph node cells, obtained before intestinal transplant. The gene calls are TRBV29-1 and TRBJ2-2; D ambiguous. The TCR comes from a human donor who received an intestinal transplant. CDR3 sequence (DNA): TGCAGCGCAGTTTGGGCGGCCAAGCCGAACACCGGGGAGCTGTTTTTT. Its translation is CSAVWAAKPNTGELFF.